The rows below give T cell receptor beta chains drawn from one sample of a study of T cells after yellow fever vaccination. TCRdb recomputed calls from the 5' RACE reads with MiXCR, one row per CDR3 protein. The sample yields roughly 350,000 distinct CDR3 sequences, roughly 3.9% seen once. This sample comprised PBMCs, obtained 5 days after the yellow fever booster vaccination. Receptor source: a man between 18 and 29 years old who received the YFV17D yellow fever vaccine. CDR3s include the opening cysteine and the closing phenylalanine or tryptophan. A D gene is named only where the DNA matches it firmly. Expanded clones are given a class, and other clones once, few, many or no size at all.

D: NA
V: TRBV7-2
J: TRBJ2-1
size: few
DNA: TGTGCCAACGGGCCTGGACTACCCCTGTTCTTC
CDR3: CANGPGLPLFF

D: TRBD2
V: TRBV20-1
J: TRBJ2-1
size: NA
DNA: TGCAGTGCTAGGGGGGCCCGCGGGGGGCCAGGCAATGAGCAGTTCTTC
CDR3: CSARGARGGPGNEQFF

D: TRBD1
V: TRBV20-1
J: TRBJ2-1
size: few
DNA: TGCAGTGCTTGGGACAGGAAAGGCGAAGGCTCCTACAATGAGCAGTTCTTC
CDR3: CSAWDRKGEGSYNEQFF

D: NA
V: TRBV12-3/TRBV12-4
J: TRBJ2-3
size: many
DNA: TGTGCCAGCAGTCGGCCGTTCCAGGAAACAGATACGCAGTATTTT
CDR3: CASSRPFQETDTQYF

D: NA
V: TRBV6-5
J: TRBJ2-3
size: few
DNA: TGTGCCAGCAGTTACGCCGGGAAACCAGATACGCAGTATTTT
CDR3: CASSYAGKPDTQYF

D: NA
V: TRBV20-1
J: TRBJ1-1
size: NA
DNA: TGCAGTGCTACGAGACAGGAGGGGAACACTGAAGCTTTCTTT
CDR3: CSATRQEGNTEAFF

D: NA
V: TRBV5-1
J: TRBJ1-2
size: many
DNA: TGCGCCAGCAGTCCAGACGGTCGCTATGGCTACACCTTC
CDR3: CASSPDGRYGYTF

D: TRBD1
V: TRBV20-1
J: TRBJ1-2
size: NA
DNA: TGCAGTGCTGGAAACAGGGGGGGGTATGGCTACACCTTC
CDR3: CSAGNRGGYGYTF

D: TRBD2
V: TRBV27
J: TRBJ2-7
size: NA
DNA: TGTGCCAGCGGTCCTAGCGGGACCTACGAGCAGTACTTC
CDR3: CASGPSGTYEQYF

D: NA
V: TRBV7-2
J: TRBJ2-3
size: few
DNA: TGTGCCAGCAGCTTAGACAGGAGACGCACAGATACGCAGTATTTT
CDR3: CASSLDRRRTDTQYF

D: NA
V: TRBV7-2
J: TRBJ2-7
size: few
DNA: TGTGCCAGCAGCTTAGCGATAGGGGACGAGCAGTACTTC
CDR3: CASSLAIGDEQYF

D: TRBD1
V: TRBV11-2
J: TRBJ1-1
size: many
DNA: TGTGCCAGCAGCTTAGAATGGGGACAGGGCACTGAAGCTTTCTTT
CDR3: CASSLEWGQGTEAFF

D: TRBD1
V: TRBV5-1
J: TRBJ2-1
size: many
DNA: TGCGCCAGCAGCTTGGTAGTAGGGGGCGATGAGCAGTTCTTC
CDR3: CASSLVVGGDEQFF

D: NA
V: TRBV28
J: TRBJ1-2
size: few
DNA: TGTGCCAGCAGGTTAACGGCGGGGCCGAACTATGGCTACACCTTC
CDR3: CASRLTAGPNYGYTF

D: NA
V: TRBV7-9
J: TRBJ2-3
size: NA
DNA: TGTGCCAGCAGCTTAGAAACCACAGATACGCAGTATTTT
CDR3: CASSLETTDTQYF

D: NA
V: TRBV5-1
J: TRBJ2-5
size: NA
DNA: TGCGCCAGCAGCTTGGCCCTAACGTTAGCGGAACCATTTCAAGAGACCCAGTACTTC
CDR3: CASSLALTLAEPFQETQYF

D: NA
V: TRBV28
J: TRBJ1-5
size: NA
DNA: TGTGCCAGCAGTCCCGACGGTAGGGGGTATCATCAGCCCCAGCATTTT
CDR3: CASSPDGRGYHQPQHF

D: NA
V: TRBV6-5
J: TRBJ2-7
size: few
DNA: TGTGCCAGCAGTTCCCTCGGGATTGGGCAGTACTTC
CDR3: CASSSLGIGQYF

D: NA
V: TRBV20-1
J: TRBJ1-3
size: many
DNA: TGCAGTGCTGCTGGGCCCGGAAACACCATATATTTT
CDR3: CSAAGPGNTIYF

D: NA
V: TRBV5-1
J: TRBJ2-4
size: few
DNA: TGCGCCAGCAGGCCGGCCCCGGTCGGGGCCAAAAACATTCAGTACTTC
CDR3: CASRPAPVGAKNIQYF